The source of this T cell receptor beta chain is a study of OX40 agonist ivuxolimab in advanced cancers. Overall study context: Age averaged around 60 years (range roughly 20 to 90), and approximately 80% were male. Eligibility admitted prior anti-PD-1, anti-PD-L1 or anti-CTLA-4 therapy; about 40% had some.

V gave up 0 bases and J gave up 4 bases, with 10 bases separating them. This CDR3 has 14 residues. Germline V gives CDR1 SGHRS, CDR2 YFSETQ. The table came from immunoSEQ multiplex PCR; TCRdb's copy has only in-frame clones and leaves some out. Here the sample spans around 11,000 clones, roughly 73% being singletons. The chain carries TRBV5-1 and TRBJ1-1; D gene uncertain. The sample in question was CD4+ or CD8+ T cells sorted from blood, obtained in a trial of the OX40 agonist ivuxolimab. This sequence originates from an adult with an advanced solid tumor such as melanoma, head and neck, liver or kidney cancer. CDR3: CASSLGWAGTEAFF. The CDR3 DNA sequence: TGCGCCAGCAGCTTGGGGTGGGCAGGCACTGAAGCTTTCTTT. Variable domain in full (rest from reference TRBV5-1 and TRBJ1-1): KAGVTQTPRYLIKTRGQQVTLSCSPISGHRSVSWYQQTPGQGLQFLFEYFSETQRNKGNFPGRFSGRQFSNSRSEMNVSTLELGDSALYLCASSLGWAGTEAFFGQGTRLTVV.